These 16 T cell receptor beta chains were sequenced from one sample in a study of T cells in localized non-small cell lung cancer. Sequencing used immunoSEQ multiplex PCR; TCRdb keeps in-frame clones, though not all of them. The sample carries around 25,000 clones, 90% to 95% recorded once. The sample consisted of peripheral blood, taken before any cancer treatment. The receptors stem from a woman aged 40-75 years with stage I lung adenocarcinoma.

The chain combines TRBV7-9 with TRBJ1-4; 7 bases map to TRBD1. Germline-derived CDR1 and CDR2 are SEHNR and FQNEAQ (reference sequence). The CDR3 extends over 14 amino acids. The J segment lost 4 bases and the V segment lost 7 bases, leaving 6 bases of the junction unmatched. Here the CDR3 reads CASTAGQFNEKLFF. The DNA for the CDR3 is TGTGCCAGCACGGCGGGACAGTTTAATGAAAAACTGTTTTTT. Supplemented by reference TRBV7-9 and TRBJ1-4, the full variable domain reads DTGVSQNPRHKITKRGQNVTFRCDPISEHNRLYWYRQTLGQGPEFLTYFQNEAQLEKSRLLSDRFSAERPKGSFSTLEIQRTEQGDSAMYLCASTAGQFNEKLFFGSGTQLSVL.

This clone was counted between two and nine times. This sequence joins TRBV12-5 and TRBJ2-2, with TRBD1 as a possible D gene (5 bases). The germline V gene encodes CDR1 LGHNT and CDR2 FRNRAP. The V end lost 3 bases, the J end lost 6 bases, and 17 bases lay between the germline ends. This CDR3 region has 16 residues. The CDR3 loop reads CASGLHRQYESGELFF. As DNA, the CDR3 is TGTGCTAGTGGTTTACATAGACAGTACGAATCCGGGGAGCTGTTTTTT.

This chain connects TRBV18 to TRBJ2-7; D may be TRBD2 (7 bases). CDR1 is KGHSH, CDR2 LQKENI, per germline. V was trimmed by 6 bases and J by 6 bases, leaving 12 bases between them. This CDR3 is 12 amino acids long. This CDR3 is CASSPGGPEQYF. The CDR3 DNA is TGTGCCAGCTCTCCCGGGGGGCCCGAGCAGTACTTC.

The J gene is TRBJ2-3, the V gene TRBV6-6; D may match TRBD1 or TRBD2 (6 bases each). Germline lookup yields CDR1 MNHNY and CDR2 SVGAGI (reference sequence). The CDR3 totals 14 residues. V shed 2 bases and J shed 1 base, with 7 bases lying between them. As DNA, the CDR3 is TGTGCCAGCAGTTACAGGGGGGGCACAGATACGCAGTATTTT. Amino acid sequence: CASSYRGGTDTQYF.

As DNA, the CDR3 is TGTGCCAGTAGTATGGGACAGCCAGGCTCCTACGAGCAGTACTTC. Protein: CASSMGQPGSYEQYF. The chain combines TRBV19 with TRBJ2-7, with TRBD1 matching 7 bases. V was pared by 3 bases and J by 0 bases, with 5 bases of the junction left unmatched. The CDR3 runs 15 residues. CDR1 is LNHDA and CDR2 is SQIVND in the germline V gene (reference sequence).

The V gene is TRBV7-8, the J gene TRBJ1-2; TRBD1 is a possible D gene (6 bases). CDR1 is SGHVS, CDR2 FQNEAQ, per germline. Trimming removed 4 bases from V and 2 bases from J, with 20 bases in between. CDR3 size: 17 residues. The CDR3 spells CASSSTQPGHPNYGYTF. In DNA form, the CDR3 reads TGTGCCAGCAGCTCGACACAACCGGGACACCCAAACTATGGCTACACCTTC.

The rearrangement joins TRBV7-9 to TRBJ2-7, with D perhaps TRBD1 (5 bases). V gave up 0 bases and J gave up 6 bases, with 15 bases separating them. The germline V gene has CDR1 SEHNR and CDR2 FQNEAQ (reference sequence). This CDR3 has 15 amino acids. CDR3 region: CASSLALGRVGEQYF. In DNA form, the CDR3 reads TGTGCCAGCAGCTTAGCGCTTGGCAGGGTGGGCGAGCAGTACTTC.

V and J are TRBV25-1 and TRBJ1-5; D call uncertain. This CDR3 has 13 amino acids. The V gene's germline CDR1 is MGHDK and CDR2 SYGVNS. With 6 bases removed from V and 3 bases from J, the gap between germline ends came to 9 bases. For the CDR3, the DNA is TGTGCCAGCAGACAGTCCCTCAATCAGCCCCAGCATTTT. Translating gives CASRQSLNQPQHF.

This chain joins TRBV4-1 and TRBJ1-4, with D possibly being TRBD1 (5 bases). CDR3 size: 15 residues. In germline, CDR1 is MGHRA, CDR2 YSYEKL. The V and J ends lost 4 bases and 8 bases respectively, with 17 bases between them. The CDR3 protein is CASSLTGGVGEKLFF. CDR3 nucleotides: TGCGCCAGCAGCCTAACGGGGGGGGTTGGAGAAAAACTGTTTTTT.

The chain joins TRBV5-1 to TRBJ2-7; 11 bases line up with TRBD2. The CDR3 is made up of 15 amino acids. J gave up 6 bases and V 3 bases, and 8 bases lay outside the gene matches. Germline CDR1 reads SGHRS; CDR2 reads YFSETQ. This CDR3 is CASSYSGRAGGEQYF. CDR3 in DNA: TGCGCCAGCAGCTATAGCGGGAGGGCCGGTGGCGAGCAGTACTTC.

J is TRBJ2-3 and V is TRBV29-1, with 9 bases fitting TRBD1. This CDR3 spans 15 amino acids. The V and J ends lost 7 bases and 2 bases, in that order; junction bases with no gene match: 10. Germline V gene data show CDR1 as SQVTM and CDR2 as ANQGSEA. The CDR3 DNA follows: TGCAGCGGGGGGGAAGGGACAGGGTACACAGATACGCAGTATTTT. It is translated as CSGGEGTGYTDTQYF.

The CDR3 sequence is CASSSSLAGQETQYF. The CDR3 coding sequence is TGTGCCAGCAGCTCTTCCCTAGCGGGTCAAGAGACCCAGTACTTC. The chain carries TRBV7-9 and TRBJ2-5; 8 bases are a match to TRBD2. CDR3 length: 15 residues. V trimming: 4 bases; J trimming: 2 bases; junction bases outside the gene matches: 6. Germline V gene data show CDR1 as SEHNR and CDR2 as FQNEAQ (reference sequence).

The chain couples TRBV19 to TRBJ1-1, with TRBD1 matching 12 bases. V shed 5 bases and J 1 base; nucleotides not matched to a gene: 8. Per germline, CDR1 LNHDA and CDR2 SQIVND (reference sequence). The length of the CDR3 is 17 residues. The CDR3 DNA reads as TGTGCCAGTAGTCGAGTCCGGGGACAGGGGGCGAACACTGAAGCTTTCTTT. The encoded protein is CASSRVRGQGANTEAFF.

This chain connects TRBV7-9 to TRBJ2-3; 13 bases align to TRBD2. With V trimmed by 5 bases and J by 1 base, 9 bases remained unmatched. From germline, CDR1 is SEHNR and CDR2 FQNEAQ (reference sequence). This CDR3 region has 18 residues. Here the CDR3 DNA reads TGTGCCAGCAGCCTTACTAGCGGGAGGGCCCTCGGCACAGATACGCAGTATTTT. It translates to CASSLTSGRALGTDTQYF.

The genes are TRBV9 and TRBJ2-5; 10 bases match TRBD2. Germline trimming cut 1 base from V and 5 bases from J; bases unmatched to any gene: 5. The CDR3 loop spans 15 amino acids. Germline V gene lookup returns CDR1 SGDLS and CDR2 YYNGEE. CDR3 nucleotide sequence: TGTGCCAGCAGCGTATCTAGCGGGAGTAGGGAGACCCAGTACTTC. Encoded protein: CASSVSSGSRETQYF. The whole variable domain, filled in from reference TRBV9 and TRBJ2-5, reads DSGVTQTPKHLITATGQRVTLRCSPRSGDLSVYWYQQSLDQGLQFLIQYYNGEERAKGNILERFSAQQFPDLHSELNLSSLELGDSALYFCASSVSSGSRETQYFGPGTRLLVL.

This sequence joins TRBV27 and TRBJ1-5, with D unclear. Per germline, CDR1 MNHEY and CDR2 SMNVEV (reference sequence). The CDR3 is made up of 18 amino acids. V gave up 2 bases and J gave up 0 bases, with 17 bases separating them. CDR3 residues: CASSLRAAMGYSNQPQHF. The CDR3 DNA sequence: TGTGCCAGCAGTTTACGGGCAGCAATGGGGTATAGCAATCAGCCCCAGCATTTT.